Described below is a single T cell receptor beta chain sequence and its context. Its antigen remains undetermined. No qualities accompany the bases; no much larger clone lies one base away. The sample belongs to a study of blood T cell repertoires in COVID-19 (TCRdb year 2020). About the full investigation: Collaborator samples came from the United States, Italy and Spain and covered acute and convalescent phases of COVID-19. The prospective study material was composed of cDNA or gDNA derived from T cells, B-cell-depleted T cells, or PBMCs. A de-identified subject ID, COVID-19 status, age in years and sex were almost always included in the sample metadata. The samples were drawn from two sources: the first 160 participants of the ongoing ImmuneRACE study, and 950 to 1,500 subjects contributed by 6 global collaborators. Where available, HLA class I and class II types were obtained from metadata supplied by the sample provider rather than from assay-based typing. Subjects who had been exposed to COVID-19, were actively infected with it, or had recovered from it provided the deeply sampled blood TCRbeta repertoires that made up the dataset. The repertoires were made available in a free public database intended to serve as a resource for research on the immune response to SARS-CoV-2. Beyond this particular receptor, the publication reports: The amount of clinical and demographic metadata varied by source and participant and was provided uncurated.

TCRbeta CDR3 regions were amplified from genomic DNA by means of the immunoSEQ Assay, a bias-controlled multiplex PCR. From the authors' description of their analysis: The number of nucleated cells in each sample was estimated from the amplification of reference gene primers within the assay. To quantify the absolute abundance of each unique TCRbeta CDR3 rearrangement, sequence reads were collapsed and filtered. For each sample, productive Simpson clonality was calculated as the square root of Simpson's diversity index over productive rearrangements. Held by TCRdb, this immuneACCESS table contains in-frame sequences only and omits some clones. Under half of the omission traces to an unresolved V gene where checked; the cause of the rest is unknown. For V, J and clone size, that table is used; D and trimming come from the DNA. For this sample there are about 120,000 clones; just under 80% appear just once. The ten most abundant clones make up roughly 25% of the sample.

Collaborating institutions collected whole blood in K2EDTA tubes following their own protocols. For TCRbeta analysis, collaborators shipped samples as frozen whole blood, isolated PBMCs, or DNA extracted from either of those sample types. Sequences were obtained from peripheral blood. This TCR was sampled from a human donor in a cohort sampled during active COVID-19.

For the CDR3, the sequence is CASSQDLAEGSYEQYF. Here is the DNA: TGCGCCAGCAGCCAAGATCTGGCGGAGGGAAGCTACGAGCAGTACTTC. Recombination linked TRBV4-1 to TRBJ2-7, with a weak D call of TRBD2 (6 bases match). CDR1 MGHRA and CDR2 YSYEKL are derived from the germline V gene. Including the terminal cysteine and phenylalanine, the CDR3 comprises 16 residues. Only the CDR3 part of the read is kept: 48 bases, read in frame from the first base. V sheds 0 bases and J sheds 3 bases, leaving 15 bases between their ends.